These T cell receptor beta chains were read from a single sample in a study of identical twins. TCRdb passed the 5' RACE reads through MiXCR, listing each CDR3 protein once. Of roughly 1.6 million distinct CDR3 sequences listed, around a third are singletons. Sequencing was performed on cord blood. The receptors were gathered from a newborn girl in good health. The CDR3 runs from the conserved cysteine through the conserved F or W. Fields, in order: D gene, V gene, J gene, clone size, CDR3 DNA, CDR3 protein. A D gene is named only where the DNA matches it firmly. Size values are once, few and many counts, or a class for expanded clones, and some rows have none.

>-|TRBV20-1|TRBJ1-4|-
TGCAGTGCTAGGCCAGACAGGAATAATGAAAAACTGTTTTTT
CSARPDRNNEKLFF
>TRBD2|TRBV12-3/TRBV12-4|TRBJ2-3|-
TGTGCCAGCAGTTCCTCAGGGACTAGCGCACGTGGCACAGATACGCAGTATTTT
CASSSSGTSARGTDTQYF
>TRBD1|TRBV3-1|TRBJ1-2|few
TGTGCCAGCAGCATACAGGACAGGCCACCTATCTATGGCTACACCTTC
CASSIQDRPPIYGYTF
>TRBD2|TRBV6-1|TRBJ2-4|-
TGTGCCAGCAGTGAATCCAGCGGGAGGGAACAGTACTTC
CASSESSGREQYF
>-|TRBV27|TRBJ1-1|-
TGTGCCAGCCGGGCCCGGACTGAAGCTTTCTTT
CASRARTEAFF
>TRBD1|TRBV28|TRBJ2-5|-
TGTGCCAGCAGTGCGGGACAGGGTTGGGCGGAGACCCAGTACTTC
CASSAGQGWAETQYF
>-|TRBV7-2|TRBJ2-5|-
TGTGCCAGCAGCCCCTGCCCGGGCCCCGGGCCGGAGACCCAGTACTTC
CASSPCPGPGPETQYF
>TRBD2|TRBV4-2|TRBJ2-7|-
TGTGCCAGCAGCCAAGACTGGCGGGAGGGCCTCGACAATGAGCAGTACTTC
CASSQDWREGLDNEQYF
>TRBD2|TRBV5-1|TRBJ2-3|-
TGCGCCAGCAGCTTTGTTACTAGCGGGAGTGGTACGCAGTATTTT
CASSFVTSGSGTQYF
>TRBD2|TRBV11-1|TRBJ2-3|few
TGTGCCAGCAGCTTAGACGGCGCGGGGAGGGCAGATACGCAGTATTTT
CASSLDGAGRADTQYF
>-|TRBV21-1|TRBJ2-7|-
TGTGCCAGCAGCAAAGCGATACTTACGACTAGGAGGATTAACAATGAGCAGTACTTC
CASSKAILTTRRINNEQYF
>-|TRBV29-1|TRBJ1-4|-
TGCAGCGTCCTCACTGGGTTATGGGATGAAAAACTGTTTTTT
CSVLTGLWDEKLFF
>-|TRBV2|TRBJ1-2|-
TGTGCCAGCAGTGAGGCCGTAGCTAACTATGGCTACACCTTC
CASSEAVANYGYTF
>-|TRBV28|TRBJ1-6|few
TGTGCCAGCAGAATTCCGGGACTCAATAATTCACCCCTCCACTTT
CASRIPGLNNSPLHF
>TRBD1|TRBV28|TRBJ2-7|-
TGTGCCAGCAGTTTTTTAGGGACAGGGAACGAGCAGTACTTC
CASSFLGTGNEQYF
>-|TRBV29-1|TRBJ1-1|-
TGCAGCCCACTTAGGGGCACTGAAGCTTTCTTT
CSPLRGTEAFF
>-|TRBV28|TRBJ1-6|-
TGTGCCAGCAGTCGGCTCCCACCCCTCCACTTT
CASSRLPPLHF
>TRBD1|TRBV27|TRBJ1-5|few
TGTGCCAGCAGTTCTAGACCGGGACAGGGAAAAGATAGCAATCAGCCCCAGCATTTT
CASSSRPGQGKDSNQPQHF
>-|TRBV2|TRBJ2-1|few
TGTGCCAGCAGTGGGGTAGAGCAGTTCTTC
CASSGVEQFF
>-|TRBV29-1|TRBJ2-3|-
TGCAGCGTCGGGGGCAGGCGCACAGATACGCAGTATTTT
CSVGGRRTDTQYF
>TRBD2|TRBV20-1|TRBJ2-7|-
TGCAGTGCTAATCTCGGACTAGCCCTTTCCTACGAGCAGTACTTC
CSANLGLALSYEQYF
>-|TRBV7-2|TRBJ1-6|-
TGTGCCAGCAGCCCCCGGCGACAGGTCTCCTATAATTCACCCCTCCACTTT
CASSPRRQVSYNSPLHF
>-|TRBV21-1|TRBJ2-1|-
TGTGCCAGCAGCTCCTGGCGGGGGAGCTCCTACAATGAGCAGTTCTTC
CASSSWRGSSYNEQFF
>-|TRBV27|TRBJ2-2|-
TGTGCCAGCAGTTTATCGGAGGCTGACACCGGGGAGCTGTTTTTT
CASSLSEADTGELFF